This entry concerns a single TCR beta chain. This CDR3 contains 16 residues. The germline V and J ends were trimmed by 0 bases and 1 base, with 11 bases remaining between them. CDR1 and CDR2 (germline): SGDLS, YYNGEE. Using immunoSEQ multiplex PCR, the repertoire was profiled, and TCRdb retains in-frame clones only, with some absent. Among a few million clones listed, 90% to 95% were seen once. This specimen belongs to a study of shared clonotypes between healthy human individuals. This receptor was obtained from a man between 18 and 29 years old in good health. Some clones in this sample may be carry-over from other donors' samples. The chain has TRBV9 and TRBJ1-5; the D is unclear. What was sequenced was naive CD4+ T cells from PBMCs. Subset noted: CD45RA+ positively selected. Here the CDR3 DNA reads TGTGCCAGCAGCGTAGGACCCTCGGAAAGCAATCAGCCCCAGCATTTT. Amino acid sequence: CASSVGPSESNQPQHF.